This is a list of T cell receptor beta chains from one sample in a study of shared clonotypes between healthy human individuals. Sequencing used immunoSEQ multiplex PCR; TCRdb keeps in-frame clones, though not all of them. The sample lists approximately 2.5 million clones; approximately 93% were seen once. Source material: naive CD4+ T cells from PBMCs. The origin of the receptors is a man between 18 and 35 years old in good health. Some clones in this sample may be carry-over from other donors' samples. CDR3s include the opening cysteine and the closing phenylalanine or tryptophan.

TRBV5-1,CASTGLAGRSGELFF
TRBV5-1,CASSLEVGADTQYF
TRBV7-2,CASSLDTRDYYTF
TRBV9,CASTKPPYGYTF
TRBV7-9,CASSLNLGQELFF
TRBV5-1,CASSLAGTGIETQYF
TRBV7-9,CASNRITEAFF
TRBV29-1,CSVAPWGQRDEQFF
TRBV28,CASSLTGLEQYF
TRBV5-6,CASSLIRGSPLHF
TRBV28,CASREGLSVSYNEQFF
TRBV30,CAWNRGDEQFF